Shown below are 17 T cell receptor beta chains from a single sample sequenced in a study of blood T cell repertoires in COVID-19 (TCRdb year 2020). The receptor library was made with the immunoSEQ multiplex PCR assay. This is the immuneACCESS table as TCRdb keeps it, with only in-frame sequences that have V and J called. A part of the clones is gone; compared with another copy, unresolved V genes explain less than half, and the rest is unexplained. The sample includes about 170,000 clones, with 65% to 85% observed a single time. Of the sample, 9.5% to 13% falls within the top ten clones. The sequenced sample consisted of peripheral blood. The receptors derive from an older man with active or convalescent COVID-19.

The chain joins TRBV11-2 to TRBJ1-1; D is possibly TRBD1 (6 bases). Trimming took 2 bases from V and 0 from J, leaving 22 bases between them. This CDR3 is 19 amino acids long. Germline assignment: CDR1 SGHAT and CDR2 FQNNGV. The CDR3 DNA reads TGTGCCAGCAGCTTACTACAGGGCCTATCCAATGTCCTGAACACTGAAGCTTTCTTT. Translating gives CASSLLQGLSNVLNTEAFF.

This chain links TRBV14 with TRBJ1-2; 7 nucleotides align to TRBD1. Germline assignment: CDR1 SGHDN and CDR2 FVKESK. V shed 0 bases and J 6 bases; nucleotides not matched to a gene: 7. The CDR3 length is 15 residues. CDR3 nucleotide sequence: TGTGCCAGCAGCCAAGAACTACAGGGGCAGGATGGCTACACCTTC. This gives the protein CASSQELQGQDGYTF.

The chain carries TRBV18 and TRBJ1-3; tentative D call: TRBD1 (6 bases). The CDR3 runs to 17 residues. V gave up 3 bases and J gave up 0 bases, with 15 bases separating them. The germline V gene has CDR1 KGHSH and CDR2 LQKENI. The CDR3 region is CASSPPGAVRSGNTIYF. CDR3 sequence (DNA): TGTGCCAGCTCACCTCCAGGGGCAGTACGCTCTGGAAACACCATATATTTT.

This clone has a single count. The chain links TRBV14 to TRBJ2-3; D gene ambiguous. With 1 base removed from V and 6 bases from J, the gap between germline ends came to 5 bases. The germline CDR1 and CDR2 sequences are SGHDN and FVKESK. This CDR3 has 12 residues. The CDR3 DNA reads TGTGCCAGCAGCCAAGGGCCCGATACGCAGTATTTT. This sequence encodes CASSQGPDTQYF.

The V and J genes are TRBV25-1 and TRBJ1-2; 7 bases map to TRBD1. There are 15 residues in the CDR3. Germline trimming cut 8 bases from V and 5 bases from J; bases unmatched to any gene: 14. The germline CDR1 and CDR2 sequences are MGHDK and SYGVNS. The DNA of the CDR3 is TGTGCCAGCGCCGGGACAGAGCTGAGAGAGTATGGCTACACCTTC. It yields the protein CASAGTELREYGYTF.

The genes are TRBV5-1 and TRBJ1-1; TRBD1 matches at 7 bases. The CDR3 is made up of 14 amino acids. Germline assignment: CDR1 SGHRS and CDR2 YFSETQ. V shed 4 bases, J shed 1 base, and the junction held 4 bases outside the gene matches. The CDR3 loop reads CASSTGDWNTEAFF. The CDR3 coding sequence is TGCGCCAGCAGCACAGGGGATTGGAACACTGAAGCTTTCTTT.

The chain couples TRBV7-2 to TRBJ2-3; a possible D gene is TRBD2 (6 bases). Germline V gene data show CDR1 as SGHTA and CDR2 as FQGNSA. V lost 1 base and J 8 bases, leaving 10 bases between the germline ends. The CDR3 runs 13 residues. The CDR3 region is CASSLGPSATQYF. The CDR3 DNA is TGTGCCAGCAGCTTAGGGCCTAGCGCTACGCAGTATTTT.

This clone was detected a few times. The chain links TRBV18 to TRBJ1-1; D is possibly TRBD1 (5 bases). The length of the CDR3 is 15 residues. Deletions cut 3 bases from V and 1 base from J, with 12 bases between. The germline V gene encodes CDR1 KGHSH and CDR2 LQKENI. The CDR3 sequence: CASSPSGAANTEAFF. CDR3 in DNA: TGTGCCAGCTCACCGAGTGGGGCCGCGAACACTGAAGCTTTCTTT.

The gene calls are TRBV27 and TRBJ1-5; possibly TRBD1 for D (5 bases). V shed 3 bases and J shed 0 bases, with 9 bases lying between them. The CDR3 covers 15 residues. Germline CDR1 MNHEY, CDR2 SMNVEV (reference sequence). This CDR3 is CASSFGRDSNQPQHF. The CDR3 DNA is TGTGCCAGCAGTTTCGGCAGGGATAGCAATCAGCCCCAGCATTTT.

CDR3 protein: CASSLDGRGRYEQYF. The CDR3 region has the DNA TGCGCCAGCAGCTTGGACGGCAGGGGGCGTTACGAGCAGTACTTC. V usage is TRBV5-1 and J usage is TRBJ2-7; 8 nucleotides align to TRBD1. Unmatched junction bases numbered 6, after V lost 0 bases and J lost 4 bases. CDR1 and CDR2 (germline): SGHRS, YFSETQ. The CDR3 covers 15 residues.

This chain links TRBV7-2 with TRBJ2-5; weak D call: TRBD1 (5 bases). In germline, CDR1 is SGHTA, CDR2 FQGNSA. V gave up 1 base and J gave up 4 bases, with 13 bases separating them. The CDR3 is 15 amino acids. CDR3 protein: CASSLVFRAGETQYF. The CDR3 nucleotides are TGTGCCAGCAGCTTAGTGTTCAGGGCCGGAGAGACCCAGTACTTC.

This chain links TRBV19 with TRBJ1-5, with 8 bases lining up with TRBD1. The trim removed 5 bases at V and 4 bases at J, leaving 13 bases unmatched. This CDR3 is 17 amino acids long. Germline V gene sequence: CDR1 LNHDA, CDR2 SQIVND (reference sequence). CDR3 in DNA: TGTGCCAGTAGTGTCACCAGCACCCGACAGGGGAATCAGCCCCAGCATTTT. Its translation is CASSVTSTRQGNQPQHF. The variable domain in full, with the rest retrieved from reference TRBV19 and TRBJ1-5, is DGGITQSPKYLFRKEGQNVTLSCEQNLNHDAMYWYRQDPGQGLRLIYYSQIVNDFQKGDIAEGYSVSREKKESFPLTVTSAQKNPTAFYLCASSVTSTRQGNQPQHFGDGTRLSIL.

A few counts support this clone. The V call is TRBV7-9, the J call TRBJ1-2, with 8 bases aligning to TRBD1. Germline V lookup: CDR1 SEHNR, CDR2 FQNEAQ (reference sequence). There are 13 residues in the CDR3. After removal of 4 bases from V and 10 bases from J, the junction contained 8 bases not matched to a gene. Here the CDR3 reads CASSSWTGTDYTF. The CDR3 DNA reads TGTGCCAGCAGCTCTTGGACAGGGACTGACTACACCTTC.

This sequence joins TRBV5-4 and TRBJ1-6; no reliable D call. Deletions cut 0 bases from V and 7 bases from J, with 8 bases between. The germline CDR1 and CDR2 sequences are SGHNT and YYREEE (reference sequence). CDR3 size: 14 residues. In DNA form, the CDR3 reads TGTGCCAGCAGCTTGGAAGGGAGGAATTCACCCCTCCACTTT. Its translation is CASSLEGRNSPLHF.

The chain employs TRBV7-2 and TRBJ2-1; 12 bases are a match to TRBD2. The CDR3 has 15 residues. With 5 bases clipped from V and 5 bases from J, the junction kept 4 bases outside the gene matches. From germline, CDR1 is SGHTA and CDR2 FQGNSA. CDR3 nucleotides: TGTGCCAGCAGCCTGACTAGCGGGAGTAACAATGAGCAGTTCTTC. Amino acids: CASSLTSGSNNEQFF.

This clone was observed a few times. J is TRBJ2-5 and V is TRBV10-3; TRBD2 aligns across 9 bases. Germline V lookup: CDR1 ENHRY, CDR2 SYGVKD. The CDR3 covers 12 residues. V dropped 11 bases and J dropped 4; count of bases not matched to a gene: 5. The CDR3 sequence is CAAKTSGETQYF. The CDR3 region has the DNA TGTGCCGCGAAGACTAGCGGAGAGACCCAGTACTTC.

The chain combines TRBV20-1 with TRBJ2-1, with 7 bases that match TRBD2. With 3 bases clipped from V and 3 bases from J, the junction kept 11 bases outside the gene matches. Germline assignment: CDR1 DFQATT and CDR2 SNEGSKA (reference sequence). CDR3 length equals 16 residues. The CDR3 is CSASPLGASGYNEQFF. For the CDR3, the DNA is TGCAGTGCTAGTCCCCTCGGGGCTAGCGGCTACAATGAGCAGTTCTTC.